The T cell receptor (beta chain) under discussion was sequenced for a study of CD8+ T cells in alopecia areata. Treatment of the sample: oral pan-JAK inhibitor, 5-10 mg twice daily. V dropped 4 bases and J dropped 9; count of bases not matched to a gene: 13. Germline V gene lookup returns CDR1 LGHNA and CDR2 YSLEER. This CDR3 is built from 16 residues. The sequencing template was cDNA reverse transcribed from extracted RNA. TCRdb's copy holds only in-frame clones and misses some; the assay was immunoSEQ multiplex PCR. The sample comprises 100,000 to 140,000 clones, 84% of which are singletons, and over 20% rests with the top ten.

V gene TRBV4-3 combines with J gene TRBJ2-1; 9 bases match TRBD2. Sequences were derived from CD8+ T cells sorted from blood, sampled at week 24, from a patient treated with tofacitinib. The TCR sequence derives from a human donor with alopecia areata. The DNA for the CDR3 is TGCGCCAGCAGCCCCCTCTGGGCGGCGGGGGGGCGTGAGCAGTTCTTC. Protein product: CASSPLWAAGGREQFF.